The clone carrying this T cell receptor (beta chain) was found a few times. Its antigen is as yet unknown. These data belong to a study of shared clonotypes between healthy human individuals. Whole-study findings and limits: Despite large depth, rarefaction showed incomplete sorted-subset sequencing. Generally, estimated richness proved larger in naive subsets than it did in memory subsets. Among non-shared clonotypes, generation probabilities were lower than among those shared by all four donors.

The germline CDR1 and CDR2 sequences are SGHNT and YENEEA. Trimming shortened V by 5 bases and J by 7 bases, and 11 bases separated the two germline ends. The CDR3 sequence is 13 residues long. Naive CD45RA+ and memory CD45RA-negative subsets were split from CD4+ cells. Profiling relied on immunoSEQ multiplex PCR, and the TCRdb table lists in-frame clones only, not all of them. The repertoire holds approximately 2.5 million clones, with over 85% as singletons. The source is a man younger than 30 in good health. Some clones in this sample may be carry-over from other donors' samples. Sequencing was done on a sample of naive CD4+ T cells from PBMCs. This sample's subset: CD45RA+ positively selected. The chain couples TRBV11-3 to TRBJ1-4, with no clear D. The CDR3 nucleotides are TGTGCCAGCAGCGCCTCGGGAAGTGAAAAACTGTTTTTT. It is translated as CASSASGSEKLFF.